The present T cell receptor (beta chain) was sequenced within a study of beta chain features in type 1 diabetes. The authors reverse transcribed all of the isolated RNA, so sequencing captured expressed TCRB transcripts. The data were produced by immunoSEQ multiplex PCR, yet TCRdb's version contains in-frame clones alone and is incomplete. There are about 280,000 clones in the sample; approximately 16% occur only once, and 0.015% lies in the top ten. Study-wide findings and caveats: For Type 1 diabetes patients, all four CD4+ subsets carried TCRB CDR3s that were moderately but significantly shorter.

With respect to this clone: No antigen is known for it.

The germline gives CDR1 SEHNR, CDR2 FQNEAQ (reference sequence). V lost 2 bases to trimming and J lost 0 bases, with 11 bases between them. The CDR3 is made up of 15 amino acids. This receptor was identified in a man aged 18 to 29 with type 1 diabetes. The sample consisted of naive CD4+ T cells from blood. The rearrangement joins TRBV7-9 to TRBJ2-7, with D unresolved. The CDR3 sequence: CASSLRSDSSYEQYF. Here the CDR3 DNA reads TGTGCCAGCAGCTTACGGTCTGATAGCTCCTACGAGCAGTACTTC. Full variable domain (rest looked up from reference TRBV7-9 and TRBJ2-7): DTGVSQNPRHKITKRGQNVTFRCDPISEHNRLYWYRQTLGQGPEFLTYFQNEAQLEKSRLLSDRFSAERPKGSFSTLEIQRTEQGDSAMYLCASSLRSDSSYEQYFGPGTRLTVT.